Sequencing of this TCR beta chain was carried out in a study of blood T cell repertoires in COVID-19. Study information: In each case, the material was cDNA or gDNA derived from T cells, B-cell-depleted T cells, or PBMCs.

Assay: immunoSEQ multiplex PCR; the TCRdb copy retains only in-frame clones and omits some. Seen here are some 74,000 clones, approximately 80% observed once, and the top ten hold approximately 12%. The sequencing sample was made of peripheral blood. The clonotype was recovered from a human donor in a cohort sampled during active COVID-19.

The CDR3 spells CATSDQSGGTYNEQFF. CDR3 in DNA: TGTGCCACCAGTGACCAAAGCGGGGGGACCTACAATGAGCAGTTCTTC. The gene calls are TRBV24-1 and TRBJ2-1; TRBD2 matches at 9 bases. There are 16 residues in the CDR3. Germline V lookup: CDR1 KGHDR, CDR2 SFDVKD. V lost 4 bases and J lost 2; bases outside the gene matches: 5.